The 10 T cell receptor beta chains in this list originate from one sample, sequenced in a study of T cells in Graves' hyperthyroidism and ophthalmopathy (dated by TCRdb to about 2019). Library preparation was by multiplex PCR. Sequenced on an Illumina HiSeq 2000. The TCR beta CDR3 regions were amplified from the RNA transcripts. The TCR CDR3 was subjected to a first round of RT-PCR using the HTBI primer set and the Qiagen OneStep RT-PCR kit. TCRdb took the public reads, trimmed them with fastp at Q25, ran MiXCR for clone calling and kept in-frame beta chains. Rows with a matching CDR3 protein are joined into one entry that keeps the most common DNA and genes. The sample table contains around 260,000 distinct CDR3 sequences; only one count was recorded for around 25% of them. More than 25% of the sample comes from the top ten. Sequencing was done on a sample of blood. The origin of the receptors is a man in his forties with Graves' hyperthyroidism that later progressed to Graves' ophthalmopathy.

Ten or more counts support this clonotype. The rearrangement uses TRBV11-2 and TRBJ1-2, with 8 nucleotides matching TRBD1. V shed 5 bases and J 7 bases; nucleotides not matched to a gene: 9. The CDR3 is 14 amino acids. Germline loops: CDR1 SGHAT, CDR2 FQNNGV. The CDR3 region has the DNA TGTGCCAGCAGCATACGCCAGGGGGCCGGTGGCTACACCTTC. Protein product: CASSIRQGAGGYTF.

This clonotype was detected many times. The chain is built from TRBV28 and TRBJ1-2; TRBD1 agrees at 10 bases. CDR1 is MDHEN and CDR2 is SYDVKM in the germline V gene. This CDR3 comprises 17 residues. Trimming cost V 6 bases and J 1 base; bases outside gene matches: 11. The CDR3 bases are TGTGCCAGCAGAAAAATCCTGACAGGGGGCATTAACTATGGCTACACCTTC. Translation gives CASRKILTGGINYGYTF.

At least ten counts were recorded for this clonotype. The chain joins TRBV20-1 to TRBJ2-1; D is undetermined. CDR1 DFQATT and CDR2 SNEGSKA come from the germline V gene (reference sequence). V lost 6 bases, J lost 4 bases, and 19 bases lay in between. CDR3 length: 15 amino acids. The CDR3 bases are TGCAGTGCCACCTCCCCCATTCGACAATACAATGAGCAGTTCTTC. Translating it yields CSATSPIRQYNEQFF.

This clonotype has a count of ten or more. V gene TRBV3-1 combines with J gene TRBJ1-3; D uncertain. The CDR3 contains 14 residues. CDR1 is LGHDT and CDR2 is YNNKEL in the germline V gene (reference sequence). Trimming left V 1 base short and J 1 base short, with 5 bases between. The CDR3: CASSQGWSGNTIYF. CDR3 nucleotides: TGTGCCAGCAGCCAAGGGTGGTCTGGAAACACCATATATTTT. Complete variable domain (other parts from reference TRBV3-1 and TRBJ1-3): DTAVSQTPKYLVTQMGNDKSIKCEQNLGHDTMYWYKQDSKKFLKIMFSYNNKELIINETVPNRFSPKSPDKAHLNLHINSLELGDSAVYFCASSQGWSGNTIYFGEGSWLTVV.

The rearrangement uses TRBV20-1 and TRBJ2-5; 8 nucleotides agree with TRBD2. J was trimmed by 5 bases and V by 3 bases; bases with no gene match: 8. This CDR3 has 14 residues. Germline V gives CDR1 DFQATT, CDR2 SNEGSKA (reference sequence). DNA for the CDR3: TGCAGTGCTAGGACCGGGAGGGCCGACGAGACCCAGTACTTC. Protein: CSARTGRADETQYF.

This clonotype was counted many times. This chain connects TRBV6-6 to TRBJ1-5; TRBD1 matches at 9 bases. The CDR3 has 20 residues. V gave up 2 bases and J gave up 0 bases; unmatched junction bases: 14. Germline-derived CDR1 and CDR2 are MNHNY and SVGAGI (reference sequence). The CDR3: CASSYPLGRDRASSNQPQHF. The CDR3 nucleotides are TGTGCCAGCAGTTACCCCCTAGGTAGGGACAGGGCCTCTAGCAATCAGCCCCAGCATTTT.

This clonotype was seen many times. The chain links TRBV20-1 to TRBJ2-5; D uncertain. CDR3 length equals 13 residues. Deletions cut 3 bases from V and 1 base from J, with 9 bases between. Germline V lookup: CDR1 DFQATT, CDR2 SNEGSKA (reference sequence). The CDR3 DNA follows: TGCAGTGCTAGCTCGGGTCTCCAAGAGACCCAGTACTTC. Translating gives CSASSGLQETQYF.

This clonotype was seen at least ten times. V and J are TRBV11-1 and TRBJ2-7, with 7 positions matching TRBD1. J was trimmed by 6 bases and V by 7 bases; bases with no gene match: 18. Germline CDR1 reads SGHAT; CDR2 reads FQDESV (reference sequence). This CDR3 is built from 16 residues. This CDR3 reads CASTLVVDRPDGEQYF. For the CDR3, the DNA is TGTGCCAGCACCCTAGTGGTGGACAGGCCCGACGGCGAGCAGTACTTC.

This clonotype was detected a few times. One end of the junction is discordant with germline, which a read error may explain. This chain links TRBV18 with TRBJ1-6; a possible D gene is TRBD1 (6 bases). CDR1 and CDR2 (germline): KGHSH, LQKENI. CDR3 length: 15 residues. CDR3 protein: CANSPNTGRASPLHF. CDR3 nucleotides: TGTGCCAACTCACCAAATACAGGGAGGGCTTCACCCCTCCACTTT.

This clonotype has ten or more counts. The chain carries TRBV6-1 and TRBJ2-5, with 7 bases lining up with TRBD1. The CDR3 is 14 amino acids. V was clipped by 7 bases and J by 9 bases; unmatched bases: 14. CDR1 and CDR2 from the germline V gene are MNHNS and SASEGT. The CDR3 bases are TGTGCCAGCACGCGCTACAGGGGCGGTGGGGCCCAGTACTTC. Residues: CASTRYRGGGAQYF.